A selection of T cell receptor beta chains follows, all from one sample in a study of blood T cells in healthy people across ages. One entry per CDR3 protein, called by TCRdb with MiXCR from the 5' RACE reads. This sample has around 1,500,000 distinct CDR3 sequences; around 42% occur once, and the top ten carry around 8%. Sequenced sample: blood. The receptors stem from a woman under 30 in good health. CDR3s include the opening cysteine and the closing phenylalanine or tryptophan. The D gene is left open where the match is weak. The size of a clone is reported for some rows only, either as once, few or many, or as a class for expanded clones.

j_call | v_call | d_call | clone_size | cdr3_nt | cdr3_aa
TRBJ2-1 | TRBV10-2 | - | once | TGCGCCACGGGCGGGCGAAAGAGCTCCTACAATGAGCAGTTCTTC | CATGGRKSSYNEQFF
TRBJ1-2 | TRBV6-6 | - | - | TGTGCCAGCAGCAGGGACCTGGGGTATGGCTACACCTTC | CASSRDLGYGYTF
TRBJ2-3 | TRBV4-2 | - | - | TGTGCCAGCAGCCAAGCCCACTCGGAGAGTAGCACAGATACGCAGTATTTT | CASSQAHSESSTDTQYF
TRBJ2-1 | TRBV21-1 | - | many | TGTGCCAGCAGCAAAGCGAGGGAAGATGAGCAGTTCTTC | CASSKAREDEQFF
TRBJ1-2 | TRBV20-1 | TRBD1 | - | TGCAGTGCTCCCCCCCGGGACAGGGGATTCTATGGCTACACCTTC | CSAPPRDRGFYGYTF
TRBJ1-1 | TRBV6-2/TRBV6-3 | - | - | TGTGCCAGCAGTTACTCCGGCGCCCGGAACACTGAAGCTTTCTTT | CASSYSGARNTEAFF
TRBJ2-4 | TRBV18 | - | - | TGTGCCAGCTCACCACCGTTGGGAATAGCTCAAGCCAAAAACATTCAGTACTTC | CASSPPLGIAQAKNIQYF
TRBJ2-3 | TRBV6-6 | - | - | TGTGCCAGCAGGCAGTCCCGGGACGCCTATACGCAGTATTTT | CASRQSRDAYTQYF
TRBJ2-1 | TRBV20-1 | - | - | TGCAGTGCTCCCGGGGCGGGGAGCTCCTACAATGAGCAGTTCTTC | CSAPGAGSSYNEQFF
TRBJ2-3 | TRBV20-1 | TRBD2 | - | TGCAGTGCCGTGAGACTAGCGGGATACACAGATACGCAGTATTTT | CSAVRLAGYTDTQYF
TRBJ2-7 | TRBV4-1 | - | few | TGCGCCAGCAGCCAAGATGTCGCCAGCGGAGGCCGCTACGAGCAGTACTTC | CASSQDVASGGRYEQYF
TRBJ2-1 | TRBV11-2 | TRBD1 | few | TGTGCCAGCAGCTTCCGGGACAGGATCTACAATGAGCAGTTCTTC | CASSFRDRIYNEQFF
TRBJ2-1 | TRBV20-1 | TRBD2 | few | TGCAGTGCCCCCCAAAGGACTAGGACCTACAATGAGCAGTTCTTC | CSAPQRTRTYNEQFF
TRBJ2-1 | TRBV20-1 | - | few | TGCAGTGCTAGAGGTGGAGGGGGCTCCTACAATGAGCAGTTCTTC | CSARGGGGSYNEQFF
TRBJ2-7 | TRBV6-7 | TRBD1 | few | TGTGCCAGCAGTTATACCTCCGGACAGGGAGTGGGCGAGCAGTACTTC | CASSYTSGQGVGEQYF
TRBJ2-1 | TRBV7-9 | - | - | TGTGCCAGCAGCCCAAAAGTTGTGATGGGGGGATCAGACAATGAGCAGTTCTTC | CASSPKVVMGGSDNEQFF
TRBJ2-7 | TRBV7-9 | TRBD1 | - | TGTGCCAGCAGCCCACCCTCCGACAGGGGACGCGAGCAGTACTTC | CASSPPSDRGREQYF
TRBJ1-5 | TRBV29-1 | - | - | TGCAGCGTTGGGACAGACAATCAGCCCCAGCATTTT | CSVGTDNQPQHF
TRBJ2-3 | TRBV28 | - | many | TGTGCCAGCAGTACCCTGGGAGATACGCAGTATTTT | CASSTLGDTQYF
TRBJ1-6 | TRBV18 | TRBD1 | - | TGTGCCAGCTCACCCGGACAGGGAGTAAGCTCACCCCTCCACTTT | CASSPGQGVSSPLHF
TRBJ2-1 | TRBV3-1 | TRBD2 | - | TGTGCCAGCGGCCAAGGATCAACGGGACTAGCATCCAATGAGCAGTTCTTC | CASGQGSTGLASNEQFF
TRBJ2-7 | TRBV27 | - | once | TGTGCCAGCAGTCCCATCGGGGTAGGGTTTAGGGAGCAGTACTTC | CASSPIGVGFREQYF
TRBJ2-7 | TRBV6-4 | TRBD2 | once | TGTGCCAGCAAGCCGGCATTAAAAAATGGGACTAGCGTCTCCTACGAGCAGTACTTC | CASKPALKNGTSVSYEQYF
TRBJ2-1 | TRBV20-1 | TRBD2 | - | TGCAGTGCTGCCGGGACTAGCACGGATGAGCAGTTCTTC | CSAAGTSTDEQFF
TRBJ1-1 | TRBV6-5 | - | - | TGTGCCAGCGTGAGGGCGGCGGGAATGAACACTGAAGCTTTCTTT | CASVRAAGMNTEAFF
TRBJ2-7 | TRBV27 | TRBD1 | once | TGTGCCAGCAGTTCCCAACAGGGGACCTACGAGCAGTACTTC | CASSSQQGTYEQYF
TRBJ2-5 | TRBV3-1 | - | few | TGTGCCAGCAGCCAAGACCCGGACTACCAAGAGACCCAGTACTTC | CASSQDPDYQETQYF
TRBJ2-5 | TRBV7-9 | TRBD2 | few | TGTGCCAGCAGCTTCGATCTAGCGGATGAAGAGACCCAGTACTTC | CASSFDLADEETQYF
TRBJ2-5 | TRBV11-1 | TRBD2 | - | TGTGCCAGCAGCATTCAGGGACTATTCCAAGAGACCCAGTACTTC | CASSIQGLFQETQYF
TRBJ2-5 | TRBV6-6 | TRBD2 | - | TGTGCCAGCAGTCCAGCGGGGGAAGACTACAATGAGCAGTACTTC | CASSPAGEDYNEQYF
TRBJ2-7 | TRBV12-3/TRBV12-4 | - | - | TGTGCCAGCAGCTTGGGGGTTACCTCCTACGAGCAGTACTTC | CASSLGVTSYEQYF
TRBJ2-3 | TRBV20-1 | - | - | TGCAGTGCTAGGGGGGGACCCCCCACAGATACGCAGTATTTT | CSARGGPPTDTQYF
TRBJ1-6 | TRBV7-4 | - | few | TGTGCCAGCAGCTTAGGACCGGGACGGTTCATTACTGGGGATTCACCCCTCCACTTT | CASSLGPGRFITGDSPLHF
TRBJ2-3 | TRBV18 | - | - | TGTGCCAGCTCACCACAGAGGATAGGAGATACGCAGTATTTT | CASSPQRIGDTQYF
TRBJ2-1 | TRBV2 | TRBD2 | - | TGTGCCAGCAAAGAACTAGCGTATGAGCAGTTCTTC | CASKELAYEQFF
TRBJ1-4 | TRBV9 | - | - | TGTGCCAGCAGCGGCCGGGACACGTTTGAAAAACTGTTTTTT | CASSGRDTFEKLFF
TRBJ2-7 | TRBV6-1 | - | - | TGTGCCAGCAGTAAGTCGGACCGCGAGCAGTACTTC | CASSKSDREQYF
TRBJ2-5 | TRBV7-2 | - | - | TGTGCCAGCAGCTTAAAACTAGGGGTCAATGAGCAGTACTTC | CASSLKLGVNEQYF
TRBJ1-2 | TRBV20-1 | - | once | TGCAGTGCTAGGTATGGGGAGGGCATCGGCTACACCTTC | CSARYGEGIGYTF
TRBJ2-5 | TRBV7-9 | TRBD2 | few | TGTGCCAGCAGGACCTCGAGCGGGGGAGAGACCCAGTACTTC | CASRTSSGGETQYF
TRBJ1-6 | TRBV28 | - | - | TGTGCCAGCAGTCAACCGGGCCTGGAGTCACCCCTCCACTTT | CASSQPGLESPLHF
TRBJ2-7 | TRBV11-2 | - | - | TGTGCCAGCAGCTTGGGGACTCAAGCCTACGAGCAGTACTTC | CASSLGTQAYEQYF
TRBJ2-3 | TRBV27 | TRBD2 | few | TGTGCCAGCAGTTCCCCCCGGACTAGAAACACAGATACGCAGTATTTT | CASSSPRTRNTDTQYF
TRBJ2-1 | TRBV3-1 | TRBD1 | - | TGTGCCAGCAGCCACTCGACAGGGTCATTTGGCAATGAGCAGTTCTTC | CASSHSTGSFGNEQFF
TRBJ2-7 | TRBV28 | TRBD1 | - | TGTGCCAGCAGCTACAGGGGTTTCTCCTACGAGCAGTACTTC | CASSYRGFSYEQYF
TRBJ2-5 | TRBV10-3 | TRBD2 | few | TGTGCCATCAGTGAGGGGAGCGGGAGGGAAGAGACCCAGTACTTC | CAISEGSGREETQYF
TRBJ2-1 | TRBV7-2 | - | once | TGTGCCAACAGCTTAGTGGGGCTCTATCAGGAGCAGTTCTTC | CANSLVGLYQEQFF
TRBJ2-1 | TRBV11-2 | - | - | TGTGCCAGCAGCCCTGGAGGGGTAGCCTACGATGAGCAGTTCTTC | CASSPGGVAYDEQFF
TRBJ2-3 | TRBV6-5 | TRBD2 | - | TGTGCCAGCAGTACACCAGCGGGAGCGGGAGATACGCAGTATTTT | CASSTPAGAGDTQYF
TRBJ2-7 | TRBV3-1 | - | - | TGTGCCAGCAGCCAAGAGGTTAGCGGAAATGAGCAGTACTTC | CASSQEVSGNEQYF
TRBJ2-1 | TRBV7-2 | - | few | TGTGCCAGCAGCCTAGGTGGGAAAGAGCAGTTCTTC | CASSLGGKEQFF
TRBJ2-1 | TRBV20-1 | - | few | TGCAGTGCTAGAAGACAGGCGTACAATGAGCAGTTCTTC | CSARRQAYNEQFF
TRBJ2-7 | TRBV3-1 | TRBD1 | few | TGTGCCAGCAGCCCTGGGACAGGGCGAGGACTGTACTACGAGCAGTACTTC | CASSPGTGRGLYYEQYF